A single sample is the source of the 27 T cell receptor beta chains below, sequenced in a study of T cell changes during pregnancy in multiple sclerosis. Profiling relied on immunoSEQ multiplex PCR, and the TCRdb table lists in-frame clones only, not all of them. Among fewer than 110,000 clones listed, about 90% were seen once. This specimen consisted of peripheral blood, obtained in the second trimester of pregnancy. Receptors were obtained from a female donor with multiple sclerosis, enrolled in a pregnancy study.

V and J are TRBV30 and TRBJ2-7, with D possibly TRBD2 on 5 matching bases. Per the germline V gene, CDR1 is GTSNPN and CDR2 is SVGIG (reference sequence). The CDR3 has 13 residues. V was trimmed by 0 bases and J by 3 bases, leaving 9 bases between them. The CDR3 nucleotides are TGTGCCTGGAGTGTACGAGGGAGCTACGAGCAGTACTTC. The encoded protein is CAWSVRGSYEQYF.

DNA for the CDR3: TGTGCCAGCAGCTTCGGGTCTAACTATGGCTACACCTTC. Translation: CASSFGSNYGYTF. The chain recombines TRBV5-6 with TRBJ1-2; no firm D call. Germline values: CDR1 SGHDT, CDR2 YYEEEE. The CDR3 has 13 amino acids. V was cut by 2 bases and J by 0 bases, with 5 bases left in between.

A remark on this clone: Other DNA sequences within the sample encode an identical CDR3. The chain employs TRBV27 and TRBJ2-7; TRBD2 aligns across 9 bases. The CDR3 loop spans 14 amino acids. The V gene end was trimmed by 2 bases and the J gene end by 4 bases; junction bases not matched to a gene: 3. From germline, CDR1 is MNHEY and CDR2 SMNVEV (reference sequence). The CDR3 region has the DNA TGTGCCAGCAGTTTAGCGGGAGGGCCTTACGAGCAGTACTTC. It encodes CASSLAGGPYEQYF.

This clone was recorded only once. This chain links TRBV14 with TRBJ2-1; 9 bases map to TRBD2. Germline CDR1 and CDR2: SGHDN and FVKESK. The CDR3 has 16 residues. V shed 3 bases and J 5 bases; nucleotides not matched to a gene: 8. The CDR3 is CASSHLSGRIDNEQFF. CDR3 in DNA: TGTGCCAGCAGCCATCTTAGCGGGAGAATCGACAATGAGCAGTTCTTC.

The rearrangement links TRBV6-1 to TRBJ2-7; D is undetermined. The V gene lost 0 bases and the J gene lost 2 bases, with 11 bases spanning the gap. CDR1 is MNHNS and CDR2 is SASEGT in the germline V gene. The CDR3 covers 15 residues. The DNA for the CDR3 is TGTGCCAGCAGTGAAGCCGGTCATACAGCCTACGAGCAGTACTTC. Its translation is CASSEAGHTAYEQYF.

The chain links TRBV5-6 to TRBJ2-1, with TRBD1 identical over 7 bases. This CDR3 spans 16 amino acids. Trimming removed 0 bases from V and 6 bases from J; junction bases left unmatched: 9. Germline values: CDR1 SGHDT, CDR2 YYEEEE. CDR3 sequence (DNA): TGTGCCAGCAGCTTGGGGCTGACAGGGTTCGGCAATGAGCAGTTCTTC. This encodes CASSLGLTGFGNEQFF.

The rearrangement joins TRBV27 to TRBJ1-3, with D tentatively TRBD1 (6 bases). Trimming pared 6 bases from V and 1 base from J, leaving 10 bases between. The length of the CDR3 is 14 residues. CDR1 and CDR2 (germline): MNHEY, SMNVEV (reference sequence). The CDR3 DNA reads TGTGCCAGCAGAGAAGGGGGATCTGGAAACACCATATATTTT. Amino acids: CASREGGSGNTIYF.

The chain carries TRBV2 and TRBJ2-1; TRBD1 is a possible D gene (6 bases). Looked up from germline, CDR1 is SNHLY and CDR2 is FYNNEI. V lost 4 bases, J lost 1 base, and 11 bases lay in between. The CDR3 runs 15 residues. Here the CDR3 DNA reads TGTGCCAGCAGTGTACGACAGGAGTCCTACAATGAGCAGTTCTTC. Protein product: CASSVRQESYNEQFF.

V is TRBV6-6 and J is TRBJ2-5, with 7 bases matching TRBD1. V was clipped by 6 bases and J by 1 base; unmatched bases: 5. This CDR3 comprises 14 residues. Germline CDR1 is MNHNY and CDR2 is SVGAGI (reference sequence). The CDR3 reads CASRHWDSQETQYF. CDR3 DNA sequence: TGTGCCAGCAGACACTGGGACAGCCAAGAGACCCAGTACTTC.

This chain joins TRBV7-2 and TRBJ1-1; D is ambiguous. This CDR3 comprises 13 residues. Germline CDR1 and CDR2: SGHTA and FQGNSA. Trimming stripped 1 base from V and 3 bases from J, with 6 bases between. For the CDR3, the DNA is TGTGCCAGCAGCTTAGAATACTACACTGAAGCTTTCTTT. Protein: CASSLEYYTEAFF.

The V gene is TRBV18, the J gene TRBJ2-2; no reliable D call. This CDR3 is 11 amino acids long. Germline CDR1 reads KGHSH; CDR2 reads LQKENI. Trimming shortened V by 3 bases and J by 12 bases, and 8 bases separated the two germline ends. This chain's CDR3 is CASSPESKLFF. CDR3 sequence (DNA): TGTGCCAGCTCACCGGAGAGTAAGCTGTTTTTT.

The V gene is TRBV28, the J gene TRBJ1-5; perhaps TRBD1 as D (6 bases). The V gene's germline CDR1 is MDHEN and CDR2 SYDVKM. This CDR3 is built from 18 residues. Trimming took 2 bases from V and 1 from J, leaving 18 bases between them. The CDR3 DNA reads TGTGCCAGCAGTTTAGCTACGGGGGGCGTCTTCAGCAATCAGCCCCAGCATTTT. It yields the protein CASSLATGGVFSNQPQHF.

The chain carries TRBV5-1 and TRBJ2-2; 9 positions agree with TRBD2. Germline V gene sequence: CDR1 SGHRS, CDR2 YFSETQ. The CDR3 runs 16 residues. V shed 9 bases, J shed 5 bases, and the junction held 14 bases outside the gene matches. This CDR3 reads CATKEGSGSRTGELFF. CDR3 nucleotides: TGCGCCACCAAGGAGGGTAGCGGGAGTCGTACCGGGGAGCTGTTTTTT.

J is TRBJ2-5 and V is TRBV2; TRBD1 is a possible D gene (5 bases). Trimming removed 1 base from V and 7 bases from J, with 22 bases in between. This CDR3 has 17 amino acids. In germline, CDR1 is SNHLY, CDR2 FYNNEI. The CDR3 reads CASSEVHLEPSQGTQYF. DNA of the CDR3: TGTGCCAGCAGTGAAGTTCACCTAGAACCATCCCAGGGGACCCAGTACTTC. The variable domain in full, with the rest retrieved from reference TRBV2 and TRBJ2-5, is EPEVTQTPSHQVTQMGQEVILRCVPISNHLYFYWYRQILGQKVEFLVSFYNNEISEKSEIFDDQFSVERPDGSNFTLKIRSTKLEDSAMYFCASSEVHLEPSQGTQYFGPGTRLLVL.

The CDR3 here is CASLLAGSTDTQYF. CDR3 sequence (DNA): TGTGCCAGCCTTTTAGCGGGGAGCACAGATACGCAGTATTTT. The chain is built from TRBV2 and TRBJ2-3, with TRBD2 identical over 8 bases. The CDR3 consists of 14 residues. Germline loops: CDR1 SNHLY, CDR2 FYNNEI. Trimming took 8 bases from V and 0 from J; bases not matched to a gene: 4.

The V gene is TRBV7-2, the J gene TRBJ2-7; no clear D. V dropped 5 bases and J dropped 4 bases, with 9 bases sitting between them. This CDR3 has 12 amino acids. CDR1 is SGHTA and CDR2 is FQGNSA in the germline V gene. Here the CDR3 reads CASSAVFYEQYF. The CDR3, as DNA: TGTGCCAGCAGCGCAGTATTTTACGAGCAGTACTTC.

The chain recombines TRBV7-8 with TRBJ1-6; the D gene is possibly TRBD1 (5 bases). V was trimmed by 2 bases and J by 7 bases, leaving 12 bases between them. CDR3 length: 15 amino acids. The germline CDR1 and CDR2 sequences are SGHVS and FQNEAQ. The CDR3 loop is CASSLRSGSNSPLHF. CDR3 DNA: TGTGCCAGCAGCTTAAGATCAGGGTCGAATTCACCCCTCCACTTT.

About this clone: Sequence at one end of the junction differs from germline and may be a read error. The rearrangement uses TRBV7-7 and TRBJ2-2; maybe TRBD1 (6 bases). This CDR3 contains 14 residues. The germline V gene has CDR1 SSHAT and CDR2 FNYEAQ (reference sequence). CDR3 sequence (DNA): TGTGCTAGCAGATCCGCCGCAGGGGACGGGGAGCTGTTTTTT. It codes for CASRSAAGDGELFF.

This rearrangement joins TRBV5-1 to TRBJ2-7, with 9 bases matching TRBD1. The germline V gene has CDR1 SGHRS and CDR2 YFSETQ. J gave up 2 bases and V 8 bases, and 5 bases lay outside the gene matches. This CDR3 is built from 13 residues. Here the CDR3 reads CASGTGPPYEQYF. CDR3 sequence (DNA): TGCGCCAGTGGGACAGGGCCGCCCTACGAGCAGTACTTC. Full variable domain (outside the CDR3, taken from reference TRBV5-1 and TRBJ2-7): KAGVTQTPRYLIKTRGQQVTLSCSPISGHRSVSWYQQTPGQGLQFLFEYFSETQRNKGNFPGRFSGRQFSNSRSEMNVSTLELGDSALYLCASGTGPPYEQYFGPGTRLTVT.

The chain joins TRBV9 to TRBJ2-2; 8 nucleotides agree with TRBD2. The V and J ends lost 0 bases and 3 bases, in that order; junction bases with no gene match: 1. The CDR3 has 15 amino acids. From germline, CDR1 is SGDLS and CDR2 YYNGEE. CDR3: CASSVVGGDTGELFF. The CDR3, as DNA: TGTGCCAGCAGCGTAGTCGGGGGGGACACCGGGGAGCTGTTTTTT.

This chain links TRBV19 with TRBJ2-5; D may be TRBD1 (5 bases). This CDR3 has 14 amino acids. Germline V gene lookup returns CDR1 LNHDA and CDR2 SQIVND (reference sequence). V was trimmed by 8 bases and J by 7 bases, leaving 20 bases between them. CDR3 residues: CASRPGQQVGTQYF. The CDR3 DNA sequence: TGTGCCAGTCGTCCAGGGCAGCAAGTAGGGACCCAGTACTTC.

This clone occurred a few times. The gene calls are TRBV7-8 and TRBJ2-7; D perhaps matches TRBD1 (5 bases). From germline, CDR1 is SGHVS and CDR2 FQNEAQ. With 6 bases removed from V and 1 base from J, the gap between germline ends came to 10 bases. The CDR3 is 13 amino acids. The CDR3 DNA follows: TGTGCCAGCAGTCTTAGGGGTTCCTACGAGCAGTACTTC. This gives the protein CASSLRGSYEQYF.

The J gene is TRBJ2-6, the V gene TRBV2; maybe TRBD2 (6 bases). Germline CDR1 SNHLY, CDR2 FYNNEI. The CDR3 consists of 16 residues. V was cut by 8 bases and J by 0 bases, with 14 bases left in between. The CDR3 region has the DNA TGTGCCAGCGAAGGACCTAGCGTCTCTGGGGCCAACGTCCTGACTTTC. Its protein is CASEGPSVSGANVLTF. Based on the CDR3 plus reference TRBV2 and TRBJ2-6, the full variable domain is EPEVTQTPSHQVTQMGQEVILRCVPISNHLYFYWYRQILGQKVEFLVSFYNNEISEKSEIFDDQFSVERPDGSNFTLKIRSTKLEDSAMYFCASEGPSVSGANVLTFGAGSRLTVL.

This chain uses TRBV28 with TRBJ2-6, with D perhaps TRBD1 (6 bases). This CDR3 comprises 12 residues. Germline V CDR1 and CDR2: MDHEN, SYDVKM. For the CDR3, the DNA is TGTGTCACAGGGTCTGGGGCCAACGTCCTGACTTTC. Translation gives CVTGSGANVLTF.

The chain employs TRBV19 and TRBJ2-7; 9 nucleotides agree with TRBD2. The length of the CDR3 is 16 residues. V lost 3 bases to trimming and J lost 5 bases; unmatched junction nucleotides: 11. Germline V gene lookup returns CDR1 LNHDA and CDR2 SQIVND (reference sequence). In nucleotides, the CDR3 is TGTGCCAGTAGTATGCGGGCTAGCGGGATGAGCGACGAGCAGTACTTC. Translation gives CASSMRASGMSDEQYF.

This chain connects TRBV28 to TRBJ2-3, with 8 bases lining up with TRBD1. Germline-derived CDR1 and CDR2 are MDHEN and SYDVKM. CDR3 length: 15 residues. Germline trimming cut 3 bases from V and 0 bases from J; bases unmatched to any gene: 2. CDR3: CASSFDRGSTDTQYF. The CDR3 bases are TGTGCCAGCAGTTTTGACAGGGGTAGCACAGATACGCAGTATTTT.

The chain carries TRBV5-4 and TRBJ2-5; D may be TRBD1 (6 bases). Trimming removed 1 base from V and 3 bases from J, with 10 bases in between. There are 14 residues in the CDR3. Germline V lookup: CDR1 SGHNT, CDR2 YYREEE (reference sequence). DNA for the CDR3: TGTGCCAGCAGCTTGACGGCAGGGGAAGAGACCCAGTACTTC. Amino acid sequence: CASSLTAGEETQYF.